The 12 T cell receptor beta chains in this list originate from one sample, sequenced in a study of blood T cells in healthy people across ages. Using a J-beta primer mix together with a sample-barcoded 5' primer, a second PCR was run for 7 to 11 cycles. One entry per CDR3 protein results from TCRdb running MiXCR on the 5' RACE reads. The sample includes approximately 1.5 million distinct CDR3 sequences, 35% to 45% seen only once; the top ten take about 4%. The specimen was blood. The receptors were sampled from a young woman in good health.

This clonotype occurred many times. This may stem from a read error, because a much larger clone lies one nucleotide away. This chain connects TRBV6-4 to TRBJ2-3; 8 bases fit TRBD2. Germline V gene sequence: CDR1 MRHNA, CDR2 SNTAGT. V lost 2 bases to trimming and J lost 0 bases; unmatched junction nucleotides: 1. CDR3 length equals 15 residues. The CDR3, as DNA: TGTGCCAGCAGTGACGCTAGCGGGAGCACAGATACGCAGTATTTT. Translating it yields CASSDASGSTDTQYF.

The CDR3 region has the DNA TGTGCCAGCCGGCCAGCGAGTTTAGCGGGAGGTCGAGGTGAGCAGTTCTTC. Its protein product is CASRPASLAGGRGEQFF. J is TRBJ2-1 and V is TRBV11-2; 10 nucleotides align to TRBD2. This CDR3 contains 17 residues. V was clipped by 8 bases and J by 9 bases; unmatched bases: 19. The V gene's germline CDR1 is SGHAT and CDR2 FQNNGV.

The chain couples TRBV12-3 or TRBV12-4 to TRBJ1-5, with 7 bases identical to TRBD1. This CDR3 region has 13 residues. Trimming removed 3 bases from V and 5 bases from J; junction bases left unmatched: 1. The CDR3 nucleotides are TGTGCCAGCAGTTTTCAGGGGGATCAGCCCCAGCATTTT. This gives the protein CASSFQGDQPQHF.

This chain uses TRBV20-1 with TRBJ1-3; no clear D. V was trimmed by 0 bases and J by 0 bases, leaving 15 bases between them. Per the germline V gene, CDR1 is DFQATT and CDR2 is SNEGSKA (reference sequence). The CDR3 totals 17 residues. CDR3 loop: CSARDQMGIGSGNTIYF. DNA of the CDR3: TGCAGTGCTAGAGATCAAATGGGGATAGGCTCTGGAAACACCATATATTTT.

This chain uses TRBV6-2 or TRBV6-3 with TRBJ2-7; 8 bases match TRBD2. TRBJ2-4 explains the end of the DNA better; the J call may be wrong. Germline assignment: CDR1 MNHEY and CDR2 SVGEGT. The CDR3 totals 17 residues. The CDR3, as DNA: TGTGCCAGCAGTTACGTATCGGGAGGGGACTACGGGAACATTCAGTACTTC. It yields the protein CASSYVSGGDYGNIQYF.

The rearrangement links TRBV6-1 to TRBJ2-2; no definite D call. Looked up from germline, CDR1 is MNHNS and CDR2 is SASEGT. Trimming took 0 bases from V and 3 from J, leaving 2 bases between them. This CDR3 comprises 13 residues. CDR3 bases: TGTGCCAGCAGTGAAGCGGACACCGGGGAGCTGTTTTTT. It codes for CASSEADTGELFF.

The CDR3 bases are TGCGCCAGCAGCCCAGCGACAGGATTTGAGGCTTTCTTT. It is translated as CASSPATGFEAFF. The genes are TRBV5-1 and TRBJ1-1; possible D gene TRBD1, 6 bases. CDR3 size: 13 residues. The V end was cut by 4 bases, the J end by 11 bases, with 18 bases between. Per the germline V gene, CDR1 is SGHRS and CDR2 is YFSETQ. The variable domain in full, completed from reference TRBV5-1 and TRBJ1-1, reads KAGVTQTPRYLIKTRGQQVTLSCSPISGHRSVSWYQQTPGQGLQFLFEYFSETQRNKGNFPGRFSGRQFSNSRSEMNVSTLELGDSALYLCASSPATGFEAFFGQGTRLTVV.

This clonotype is a singleton in its sample. One base away lies a much larger clone, so this may be a sequencing read error. This chain joins TRBV11-2 and TRBJ2-1; perhaps TRBD2 as D (5 bases). Germline assignment: CDR1 SGHAT and CDR2 FQNNGV. CDR3 length: 16 residues. As DNA, the CDR3 is TGTGCCAGCAGCTCCCGAGCGGATATCTCCTACAATGAGCGGTTCTTC. Its translation: CASSSRADISYNERFF.

This clonotype occurred a few times. This chain links TRBV3-1 with TRBJ2-1; TRBD2 matches at 11 bases. CDR1 is LGHDT and CDR2 is YNNKEL in the germline V gene (reference sequence). V lost 4 bases to trimming and J lost 8 bases; unmatched junction nucleotides: 7. CDR3 length equals 15 residues. The CDR3 region has the DNA TGTGCCAGCAGCCCCTTAGCGGGGGGGGAGGATGAGCAGTTCTTC. Its protein is CASSPLAGGEDEQFF.

The chain joins TRBV9 to TRBJ2-1; D is unclear. The CDR3 contains 13 residues. Germline loops: CDR1 SGDLS, CDR2 YYNGEE. Trimming removed 2 bases at V and 5 bases at J, with 8 bases between. In DNA form, the CDR3 reads TGTGCCAGCAGCGTCGGGCCGCACAATGAGCAGTTCTTC. This codes for CASSVGPHNEQFF.

This rearrangement joins TRBV12-3 or TRBV12-4 to TRBJ2-1; 7 bases are shared with TRBD2. The J call may be wrong; the DNA end is better matched by TRBJ2-7. This CDR3 is 15 amino acids long. CDR3 nucleotides: TGTGCCAGCAGTTTAGAGCGGGGAGGCTACAATGAGCAGTACTTC. As protein: CASSLERGGYNEQYF.

For the CDR3, the DNA is TGTGCCTGGAGTGGGACTAGCGAGTCATGGCAGTACTTC. Translated: CAWSGTSESWQYF. The V gene is TRBV30, the J gene TRBJ2-7, with 9 bases aligning to TRBD2. The CDR3 sequence is 13 residues long. Losses at the gene ends were 1 base for V and 9 bases for J; bases not matched to a gene: 7. The germline V gene has CDR1 GTSNPN and CDR2 SVGIG (reference sequence).